This T cell receptor beta chain was found in a study of shared clonotypes between healthy human individuals. Division of CD4+ cells produced a CD45RA+ naive subset and a CD45RA-negative memory subset. Sequencing used immunoSEQ multiplex PCR; TCRdb keeps in-frame clones, though not all of them. The profile shows under 2.5 million clones, 85% to 95% of them singletons. Study-level findings and limits: Relative to their counterparts shared across all four donors, non-shared clonotypes exhibited diminished generation probabilities. When naive CD4 clonotypes were compared across several donors, about 5% were shared.

CDR1 and CDR2 (germline): LNHDA, SQIVND (reference sequence). The CDR3 sequence is 16 residues long. With 4 bases removed from V and 6 bases from J, the gap between germline ends came to 18 bases. Turning to this clone: Its matching antigen is unknown.

The sequence came from a young man in good health. Some clones in this sample may be carry-over from other donors' samples. The J gene is TRBJ2-2, the V gene TRBV19; the D is unclear. Sequenced sample: naive CD4+ T cells from PBMCs. Stated subset: CD45RA+ positively selected. DNA for the CDR3: TGTGCCAGTAGTACCTACGTGGGGTCTGCGTCCGGGGAGCTGTTTTTT. It specifies CASSTYVGSASGELFF.